This T cell receptor beta chain was identified in a study of post-analysis software for immune sequencing data. Study observations and caveats: About 5 TRBV segments, including TRBV5-6, TRBV5-1 and TRBV20-1, were more frequent in patients than controls. Those with multiple sclerosis, the patient group, showed significantly lower normalized Chao1 diversity than controls.

With respect to this clonotype: What it recognizes is unknown.

From germline, CDR1 is DFQATT and CDR2 SNEGSKA (reference sequence). V lost 8 bases to trimming and J lost 0 bases; unmatched junction nucleotides: 15. The CDR3 contains 17 residues. Presence of unique molecular identifiers characterized the TCR beta cDNA libraries. cDNA molecules numbering 450,000 to 650,000 came from around 1 to 10 million T cells. MiXCR, applied by TCRdb to the PCR reads, yields one record per CDR3 protein. The data hold approximately 460,000 distinct CDR3 sequences, with roughly 45% observed a single time. The source of this sequence is a girl between 10 and 17 years old with multiple sclerosis. The rearrangement uses TRBV20-1 and TRBJ2-7, with 11 bases identical to TRBD2. Material: blood. DNA of the CDR3: TGCAGTCACTTATCACCGGGGACTAGCGGTTCCTCCTACGAGCAGTACTTC. The encoded protein is CSHLSPGTSGSSYEQYF.